Each of the 30 T cell receptor beta chains below was sequenced from the same sample in a study of blood T cells in healthy people across ages. A second PCR, run for about 6 to 11 cycles, used a sample-barcoded 5' primer plus a J-beta primer mix. TCRdb reprocessed the 5' RACE reads via MiXCR and lists one record per CDR3 protein. The profile shows over a million distinct CDR3 sequences, roughly 24% of them singletons. This sample was also put to use in a study of T cells of mothers and their children.

The sample was blood. Receptors originate from a girl aged 2 to 9 in good health.

This chain uses TRBV10-1 with TRBJ1-1; tentative D call: TRBD1 (5 bases). CDR3 length: 10 amino acids. The V gene lost 10 bases and the J gene lost 7 bases, with 10 bases spanning the gap. Germline lookup yields CDR1 WNHNN and CDR2 SYGVQD (reference sequence). The DNA of the CDR3 is TGCGCCACCAGGGTCAGTGAAGCTTTCTTT. It codes for CATRVSEAFF.

The chain employs TRBV24-1 and TRBJ2-4; D is uncertain. Trimming removed 2 bases at V and 7 bases at J, with 8 bases between. This CDR3 comprises 13 residues. Germline V gene lookup returns CDR1 KGHDR and CDR2 SFDVKD. The CDR3 nucleotides are TGTGCCACCAGTGATTCCATAGGGAACATTCAGTACTTC. It codes for CATSDSIGNIQYF.

The chain links TRBV7-2 to TRBJ2-7; tentatively, D is TRBD1 (6 bases). The CDR3 covers 18 residues. V shed 0 bases and J shed 0 bases, with 18 bases lying between them. Per the germline V gene, CDR1 is SGHTA and CDR2 is FQGNSA. Written as DNA, the CDR3 is TGTGCCAGCAGCTTAGCAGCGACAGGCATTAGGAGCTCCTACGAGCAGTACTTC. Translating it yields CASSLAATGIRSSYEQYF. The full variable domain, rest sourced from reference TRBV7-2 and TRBJ2-7, is GAGVSQSPSNKVTEKGKDVELRCDPISGHTALYWYRQSLGQGLEFLIYFQGNSAPDKSGLPSDRFSAERTGGSVSTLTIQRTQQEDSAVYLCASSLAATGIRSSYEQYFGPGTRLTVT.

This clonotype was observed a few times. V and J are TRBV2 and TRBJ2-1; D is undetermined. Trimming cost V 5 bases and J 7 bases, with 9 bases left between them. The CDR3 consists of 12 residues. The V gene's germline CDR1 is SNHLY and CDR2 FYNNEI. In nucleotides, the CDR3 is TGTGCCAGCAGTCCAAAGCTTAATGAGCAGTTCTTC. Translating gives CASSPKLNEQFF.

The table lists this clonotype with a few counts. This rearrangement joins TRBV7-9 to TRBJ2-4; TRBD1 aligns across 9 bases. The length of the CDR3 is 13 residues. From germline, CDR1 is SEHNR and CDR2 FQNEAQ (reference sequence). The V and J ends lost 5 bases and 10 bases, in that order; junction bases with no gene match: 6. CDR3 sequence reads: CASSEGTGIIQYF. The CDR3 region has the DNA TGTGCCAGCAGCGAAGGGACAGGGATAATTCAGTACTTC.

The V and J genes are TRBV13 and TRBJ1-4; 12 nucleotides agree with TRBD1. Unmatched junction bases numbered 6, after V lost 3 bases and J lost 7 bases. The CDR3 contains 16 residues. Germline-derived CDR1 and CDR2 are PRHDT and FYEKMQ (reference sequence). For the CDR3, the DNA is TGTGCCAGCAGCTTTGGGACAGGGGGCCGTAGTGAAAAACTGTTTTTT. Amino acids: CASSFGTGGRSEKLFF.

The gene calls are TRBV29-1 and TRBJ2-7; weak D call: TRBD2 (6 bases). Germline V gene data show CDR1 as SQVTM and CDR2 as ANQGSEA. The CDR3 totals 13 residues. Trimming pared 5 bases from V and 3 bases from J, leaving 14 bases between. CDR3 DNA: TGCAGCGTTTGGGAAAGCGGGTTCTACGAGCAGTACTTC. This gives the protein CSVWESGFYEQYF.

The rearrangement links TRBV7-2 to TRBJ2-2; 7 positions match TRBD2. Germline V CDR1 and CDR2: SGHTA, FQGNSA. V lost 5 bases, J lost 0 bases, and 12 bases stayed unmatched. CDR3 length equals 18 residues. CDR3: CASSDERGMTANTGELFF. CDR3 DNA: TGTGCCAGCAGCGACGAGCGGGGAATGACCGCGAACACCGGGGAGCTGTTTTTT.

This clonotype was seen more than once but under ten times. V gene TRBV4-3 combines with J gene TRBJ2-3; 8 bases map to TRBD2. The CDR3 sequence is 17 residues long. Germline V CDR1 and CDR2: LGHNA, YSLEER. Unmatched junction bases numbered 7, after V lost 0 bases and J lost 2 bases. CDR3 sequence: CASSQEYGSGDTDTQYF. The CDR3 bases are TGCGCCAGCAGCCAAGAGTACGGTAGCGGGGACACAGATACGCAGTATTTT.

This clonotype appeared a few times. The chain is built from TRBV29-1 and TRBJ2-7; D is unclear. The CDR3 extends over 11 amino acids. Germline V CDR1 and CDR2: SQVTM, ANQGSEA. Trimming took off 5 bases at V and 2 bases at J, with 7 bases between the two ends. CDR3 in DNA: TGCAGCGTTCCCGGCCCCTACGAGCAGTACTTC. Translation gives CSVPGPYEQYF.

There are a few counts of this clonotype. This rearrangement joins TRBV12-3 or TRBV12-4 to TRBJ2-5, with D possibly being TRBD2 (6 bases). Trimming took off 2 bases at V and 0 bases at J, with 7 bases between the two ends. The CDR3 is made up of 14 amino acids. For the CDR3, the DNA is TGTGCCAGCAGTTTAACTAGCAACCAAGAGACCCAGTACTTC. This sequence encodes CASSLTSNQETQYF.

This clonotype has a handful of counts. One junction end disagrees with the germline gene, perhaps due to a read error. The rearrangement joins TRBV12-3 or TRBV12-4 to TRBJ2-4; D not certain. The CDR3 contains 12 residues. CDR3 nucleotides: TGTGCCAGCAGTTTAGAAGATCGGTCAGTCCGCTTC. This translates into CASSLEDRSVRF.

The chain joins TRBV5-1 to TRBJ1-6, with D possibly matching TRBD1 (5 bases). Germline values: CDR1 SGHRS, CDR2 YFSETQ. Trimming took 5 bases from V and 5 from J, leaving 20 bases between them. This CDR3 is built from 17 residues. The CDR3 reads CASSGVVSGNDNSPLHF. The DNA for the CDR3 is TGCGCCAGCAGTGGTGTCGTCTCAGGGAATGATAATTCACCCCTCCACTTT.

This clonotype occurred a few times. The chain recombines TRBV4-1 with TRBJ2-5; 10 bases are a match to TRBD2. The V gene's germline CDR1 is MGHRA and CDR2 YSYEKL. V shed 0 bases, J shed 3 bases, and the junction held 19 bases outside the gene matches. The CDR3 has 21 amino acids. This CDR3 reads CASSQERALGGLAPAEETQYF. DNA of the CDR3: TGCGCCAGCAGCCAAGAGCGGGCGTTGGGGGGACTAGCGCCAGCCGAAGAGACCCAGTACTTC.

As to this clonotype: A much larger clonotype is one base distant, so this may be a read error. The V and J genes are TRBV9 and TRBJ2-2; 7 bases are shared with TRBD1. In germline, CDR1 is SGDLS, CDR2 YYNGEE. The CDR3 covers 17 residues. The trim removed 0 bases at V and 2 bases at J, leaving 7 bases unmatched. CDR3 DNA sequence: TGTGCCAGCAGCGTAGCTGTGGGGACAGAAAACACCGGGGAGCTGTTTTTT. Encoded protein: CASSVAVGTENTGELFF.

This clonotype was observed a few times. The chain couples TRBV7-9 to TRBJ2-2; D perhaps matches TRBD1 (6 bases). V lost 1 base and J lost 4, with 16 bases in between. CDR1 is SEHNR and CDR2 is FQNEAQ in the germline V gene (reference sequence). This CDR3 comprises 17 residues. CDR3 sequence (DNA): TGTGCCAGCAGCTTAGAGTTCGGAACAGGGTCCACCGGGGAGCTGTTTTTT. This codes for CASSLEFGTGSTGELFF.

This clonotype was seen a few times. This chain joins TRBV4-2 and TRBJ1-4; no clear D. The CDR3 runs to 16 residues. Germline lookup yields CDR1 LGHNA and CDR2 YNFKEQ. With 1 base removed from V and 4 bases from J, the gap between germline ends came to 13 bases. The CDR3 DNA reads as TGTGCCAGCAGCCAAGGGTTGCGTCCTGGTAATGAAAAACTGTTTTTT. Translating gives CASSQGLRPGNEKLFF.

The chain combines TRBV5-1 with TRBJ2-7; 10 bases line up with TRBD1. The CDR3 is 15 amino acids. J gave up 2 bases and V 2 bases, and 4 bases lay outside the gene matches. Germline assignment: CDR1 SGHRS and CDR2 YFSETQ. This CDR3 reads CASSFGTGATYEQYF. CDR3 sequence (DNA): TGCGCCAGCAGCTTCGGGACAGGGGCCACCTACGAGCAGTACTTC. The full variable domain, its missing parts supplied by reference TRBV5-1 and TRBJ2-7, is KAGVTQTPRYLIKTRGQQVTLSCSPISGHRSVSWYQQTPGQGLQFLFEYFSETQRNKGNFPGRFSGRQFSNSRSEMNVSTLELGDSALYLCASSFGTGATYEQYFGPGTRLTVT.

This clonotype was recorded a few times. This chain joins TRBV4-3 and TRBJ1-4; D not resolved. The germline V gene encodes CDR1 LGHNA and CDR2 YSLEER. The CDR3 totals 13 residues. Trimming cost V 0 bases and J 11 bases, with 10 bases left between them. The CDR3 spells CASSQDEARKLFF. The CDR3 DNA follows: TGCGCCAGCAGCCAAGACGAGGCTCGGAAACTGTTTTTT.

This chain links TRBV2 with TRBJ2-6; a possible D gene is TRBD1 (5 bases). Trimming stripped 8 bases from V and 0 bases from J, with 11 bases between. The CDR3 totals 15 residues. Germline CDR1 and CDR2: SNHLY and FYNNEI. As DNA, the CDR3 is TGTGCCAGCCGAGAGACAGACTCTGGGGCCAACGTCCTGACTTTC. Translating it yields CASRETDSGANVLTF.

This clonotype appeared a few times. The gene calls are TRBV18 and TRBJ2-5; no firm D call. The CDR3 runs to 14 residues. V was shortened by 2 bases and J by 0 bases, with 7 bases between the two germline ends. The germline V gene encodes CDR1 KGHSH and CDR2 LQKENI. The CDR3 nucleotides read TGTGCCAGCTCACCATGGGCAGACCAAGAGACCCAGTACTTC. Translation gives CASSPWADQETQYF.

This sequence joins TRBV28 and TRBJ2-1, with D perhaps TRBD1 (6 bases). The CDR3 is 11 residues long. Germline CDR1 reads MDHEN; CDR2 reads SYDVKM. The CDR3 loop is CAAGALNEQFF. CDR3 DNA: TGTGCAGCAGGGGCCTTAAATGAGCAGTTCTTC.

This clonotype was counted many times. The gene calls are TRBV29-1 and TRBJ2-7; D gene ambiguous. Germline loops: CDR1 SQVTM, CDR2 ANQGSEA. This CDR3 contains 9 residues. The CDR3 spells CSLVYEQYF. For the CDR3, the DNA is TGCAGTCTTGTCTACGAGCAGTACTTC.

The sample holds a few counts of this clonotype. The chain has TRBV7-2 and TRBJ1-1, with TRBD1 identical over 9 bases. In germline, CDR1 is SGHTA, CDR2 FQGNSA. Germline trimming cut 5 bases from V and 4 bases from J; bases unmatched to any gene: 5. The CDR3 length is 14 residues. CDR3 loop: CASSTWTGATEAFF. As DNA, the CDR3 is TGTGCCAGCAGCACGTGGACAGGGGCCACTGAAGCTTTCTTT. Full variable domain (missing parts from reference TRBV7-2 and TRBJ1-1): GAGVSQSPSNKVTEKGKDVELRCDPISGHTALYWYRQSLGQGLEFLIYFQGNSAPDKSGLPSDRFSAERTGGSVSTLTIQRTQQEDSAVYLCASSTWTGATEAFFGQGTRLTVV.

CDR3 in DNA: TGTGCCAGCAGTGTCCCCGGGGCTAGCGGGGGTTACGAGCAGTACTTC. Translated, it gives CASSVPGASGGYEQYF. The chain employs TRBV25-1 and TRBJ2-7; 10 bases agree with TRBD2. Germline V gives CDR1 MGHDK, CDR2 SYGVNS. V lost 4 bases, J lost 4 bases, and 10 bases stayed unmatched. The CDR3 runs 16 residues.

This clonotype appeared many times. In DNA, the CDR3 is TGCGCCAGCAGCTGGGCCGGAGAGACCCAGTACTTC. Encoded protein: CASSWAGETQYF. This chain joins TRBV5-1 and TRBJ2-5, with D uncertain. CDR3 length: 12 residues. Trimming took off 3 bases at V and 4 bases at J, with 7 bases between the two ends. CDR1 is SGHRS and CDR2 is YFSETQ in the germline V gene.

This clonotype has only a few counts. The rearrangement links TRBV4-1 to TRBJ2-5; possibly TRBD2 for D (6 bases). The J call may be incorrect, as the DNA end agrees better with TRBJ2-1. CDR1 MGHRA and CDR2 YSYEKL come from the germline V gene. This CDR3 has 16 residues. The CDR3 nucleotides are TGCGCCAGCAGCCAGGTTTCCGGGAGCAAGGCTAATGAGCAGTTCTTC. Amino acid sequence: CASSQVSGSKANEQFF.

V is TRBV7-2 and J is TRBJ1-2, with TRBD1 matching over 9 bases. Germline CDR1 SGHTA, CDR2 FQGNSA. This CDR3 has 15 residues. The V gene end was trimmed by 8 bases and the J gene end by 2 bases; junction bases not matched to a gene: 9. The CDR3 spells CASRPAGTGNYGYTF. The CDR3 DNA sequence: TGTGCCAGCCGACCGGCCGGGACAGGGAACTATGGCTACACCTTC.

This clonotype was observed a few times. The rearrangement joins TRBV7-9 to TRBJ1-6; TRBD1 agrees at 9 bases. V lost 6 bases, J lost 9 bases, and 6 bases stayed unmatched. Germline V gives CDR1 SEHNR, CDR2 FQNEAQ (reference sequence). This CDR3 has 14 amino acids. The CDR3 bases are TGTGCCAGCAGTCAGGACAGGGGAACTTCACCCCTCCACTTT. Its translation is CASSQDRGTSPLHF.

The chain has TRBV20-1 and TRBJ1-1; 9 bases align to TRBD1. The trim removed 1 base at V and 6 bases at J, leaving 3 bases unmatched. Germline V gene data show CDR1 as DFQATT and CDR2 as SNEGSKA (reference sequence). The CDR3 is 13 residues long. DNA of the CDR3: TGCAGTGCTAGAGGGGACAGGGACTCTGAAGCTTTCTTT. Its protein product is CSARGDRDSEAFF.